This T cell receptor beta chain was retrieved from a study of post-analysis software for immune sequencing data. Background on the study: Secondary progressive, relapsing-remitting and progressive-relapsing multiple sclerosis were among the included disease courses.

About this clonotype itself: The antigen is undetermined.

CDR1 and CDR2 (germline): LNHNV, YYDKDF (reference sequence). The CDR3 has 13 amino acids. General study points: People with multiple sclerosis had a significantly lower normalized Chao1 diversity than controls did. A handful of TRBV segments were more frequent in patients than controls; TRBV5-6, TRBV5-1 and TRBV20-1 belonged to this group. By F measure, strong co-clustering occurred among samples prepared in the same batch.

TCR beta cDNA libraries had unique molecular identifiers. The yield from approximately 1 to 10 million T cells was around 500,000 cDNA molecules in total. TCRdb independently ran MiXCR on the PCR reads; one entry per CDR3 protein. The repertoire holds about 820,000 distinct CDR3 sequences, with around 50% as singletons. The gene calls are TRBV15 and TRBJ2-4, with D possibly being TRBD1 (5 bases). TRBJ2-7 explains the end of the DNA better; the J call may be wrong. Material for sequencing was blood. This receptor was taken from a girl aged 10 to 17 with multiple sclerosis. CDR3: CATSKTATYEQYF. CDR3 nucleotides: TGTGCCACCAGCAAGACAGCCACCTACGAGCAGTACTTC.